This T cell receptor beta chain was profiled in a study of T-cell reconstitution after alpha-beta-depleted transplantation in children. Unique molecular identifiers were incorporated during preparation of the TCRbeta library. TCRdb re-derived calls from the PCR reads in MiXCR, one entry per CDR3 protein. The sample contains around 450,000 distinct CDR3 sequences, roughly a tenth of which appear only once. The CDR3 runs to 13 residues. The germline gives CDR1 GTSNPN, CDR2 SVGIG (reference sequence). V gave up 0 bases and J gave up 6 bases, with 11 bases separating them. This clonotype was observed a few times.

This sequence joins TRBV30 and TRBJ1-2; D gene ambiguous. The receptor was isolated from a child aged 2-15 years with inherited bone marrow failure, due to receive a stem cell transplant. The sample in question was PBMCs, obtained before TCRalphabeta/CD19-depleted stem cell transplant. The CDR3 loop reads CAWSVRGRNGYTF. The CDR3 DNA follows: TGTGCCTGGAGTGTACGAGGACGAAATGGCTACACCTTC.